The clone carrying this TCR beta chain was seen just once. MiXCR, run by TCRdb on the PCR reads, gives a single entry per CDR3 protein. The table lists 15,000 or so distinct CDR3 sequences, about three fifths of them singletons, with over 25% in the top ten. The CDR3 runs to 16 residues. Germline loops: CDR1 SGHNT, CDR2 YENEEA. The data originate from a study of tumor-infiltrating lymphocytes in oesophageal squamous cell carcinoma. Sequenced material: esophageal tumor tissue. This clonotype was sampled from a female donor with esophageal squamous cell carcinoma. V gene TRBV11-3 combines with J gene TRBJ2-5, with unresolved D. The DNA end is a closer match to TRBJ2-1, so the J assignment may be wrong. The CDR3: CASSLGARSPYHEQFF. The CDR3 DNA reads TGTGCCAGCAGCTTAGGGGCCCGGAGTCCGTACCATGAGCAGTTCTTC.